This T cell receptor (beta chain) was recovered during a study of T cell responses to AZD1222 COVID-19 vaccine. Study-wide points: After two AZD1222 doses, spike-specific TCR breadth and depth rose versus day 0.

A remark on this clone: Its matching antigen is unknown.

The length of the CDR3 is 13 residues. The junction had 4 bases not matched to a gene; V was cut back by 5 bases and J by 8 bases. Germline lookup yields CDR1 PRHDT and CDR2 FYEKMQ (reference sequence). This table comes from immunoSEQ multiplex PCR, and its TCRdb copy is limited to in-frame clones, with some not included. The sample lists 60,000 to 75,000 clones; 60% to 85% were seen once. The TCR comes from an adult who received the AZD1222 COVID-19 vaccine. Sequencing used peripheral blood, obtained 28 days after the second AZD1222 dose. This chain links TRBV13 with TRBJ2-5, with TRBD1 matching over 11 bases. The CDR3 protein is CASSRGQGGTQYF. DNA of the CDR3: TGTGCCAGCAGCCGGGGACAGGGGGGTACCCAGTACTTC.